These 24 T cell receptor beta chains came from one sample sequenced in a study of cytomegalovirus exposure and HLA in healthy donors. Vbeta (60) and Jbeta (13) primers were used in the PCR. Assay: immunoSEQ multiplex PCR; the TCRdb copy retains only in-frame clones and omits some. This table lists tens of thousands of clones. Sequencing used PBMCs. These receptors were collected from a woman aged 30 to 39 in good health and CMV-seronegative.

The chain links TRBV2 to TRBJ2-7, with D possibly TRBD2 on 5 matching bases. Germline V gene lookup returns CDR1 SNHLY and CDR2 FYNNEI. CDR3 length: 14 residues. V dropped 4 bases and J dropped 6 bases, with 16 bases sitting between them. CDR3 sequence (DNA): TGTGCCAGCAGTGGAGGGATGCGTTCTTCCGAGCAGTACTTC. It translates to CASSGGMRSSEQYF.

This chain links TRBV6-6 with TRBJ1-2; 8 bases agree with TRBD1. This CDR3 comprises 14 residues. V shed 0 bases and J 10 bases; nucleotides not matched to a gene: 7. Looked up from germline, CDR1 is MNHNY and CDR2 is SVGAGI (reference sequence). This chain's CDR3 is CASSYSGQASDYTF. CDR3 DNA: TGTGCCAGCAGTTACTCGGGACAGGCCAGCGACTACACCTTC.

The chain couples TRBV7-9 to TRBJ2-1; D possibly corresponds to TRBD1 (6 bases). The V and J ends lost 5 bases and 4 bases respectively, with 24 bases between them. The length of the CDR3 is 18 residues. The germline gives CDR1 SEHNR, CDR2 FQNEAQ (reference sequence). The CDR3 protein is CASSGAGVGLESYNEQFF. As DNA, the CDR3 is TGTGCCAGCAGCGGCGCAGGGGTCGGGCTAGAGTCTTACAATGAGCAGTTCTTC.

The V and J genes are TRBV28 and TRBJ1-2, with D unclear. This CDR3 spans 12 amino acids. Germline V CDR1 and CDR2: MDHEN, SYDVKM. V was trimmed by 3 bases and J by 8 bases, leaving 10 bases between them. The CDR3 DNA sequence: TGTGCCAGCAGTTTTTCCCAGATAGGCTACACCTTC. Amino acids: CASSFSQIGYTF.

This chain uses TRBV29-1 with TRBJ1-2; D might be TRBD1 (5 bases). Germline CDR1 and CDR2: SQVTM and ANQGSEA. The CDR3 covers 11 residues. The V gene lost 7 bases and the J gene lost 4 bases, with 10 bases spanning the gap. CDR3 in DNA: TGCAGCGCTGGGGCAGGCTATGGCTACACCTTC. This gives the protein CSAGAGYGYTF.

The chain joins TRBV6-5 to TRBJ1-1, with 7 bases lining up with TRBD1. The CDR3 sequence is 12 residues long. Unmatched junction bases numbered 1, after V lost 5 bases and J lost 4 bases. CDR1 MNHEY and CDR2 SVGAGI come from the germline V gene. The CDR3 nucleotides read TGTGCCAGCAGTCAGGGGGGCACTGAAGCTTTCTTT. Its protein product is CASSQGGTEAFF.

The rearrangement uses TRBV19 and TRBJ2-6; 9 bases agree with TRBD1. The germline V gene encodes CDR1 LNHDA and CDR2 SQIVND (reference sequence). The length of the CDR3 is 16 residues. V dropped 5 bases and J dropped 2; count of bases not matched to a gene: 4. For the CDR3, the DNA is TGTGCCAGTAGTGGGACAGGGAGCGCTGGGGCCAACGTCCTGACTTTC. This sequence encodes CASSGTGSAGANVLTF.

The rearrangement uses TRBV7-8 and TRBJ2-1, with 10 nucleotides matching TRBD1. Germline V lookup: CDR1 SGHVS, CDR2 FQNEAQ. This CDR3 is built from 16 residues. V lost 5 bases and J lost 3; bases outside the gene matches: 7. DNA for the CDR3: TGTGCCAGCAGCCCCCGACGGGACAGGGGCTACAATGAGCAGTTCTTC. Its translation is CASSPRRDRGYNEQFF.

V usage is TRBV19 and J usage is TRBJ1-5; D is undetermined. The CDR3 consists of 14 residues. V lost 1 base to trimming and J lost 4 bases, with 8 bases between them. Per germline, CDR1 LNHDA and CDR2 SQIVND (reference sequence). The CDR3 DNA sequence: TGTGCCAGTAGTATAGTCCCGGGGAATCAGCCCCAGCATTTT. Protein: CASSIVPGNQPQHF. Complete variable domain (other parts from reference TRBV19 and TRBJ1-5): DGGITQSPKYLFRKEGQNVTLSCEQNLNHDAMYWYRQDPGQGLRLIYYSQIVNDFQKGDIAEGYSVSREKKESFPLTVTSAQKNPTAFYLCASSIVPGNQPQHFGDGTRLSIL.

This chain uses TRBV5-4 with TRBJ1-2, with a weak D call TRBD1 (5 bases). Trimming cost V 0 bases and J 6 bases, with 15 bases left between them. CDR3 size: 15 residues. Germline CDR1 and CDR2: SGHNT and YYREEE (reference sequence). The CDR3 spells CASSLVPGGSDGYTF. The CDR3 DNA reads TGTGCCAGCAGCTTGGTCCCCGGGGGATCTGATGGCTACACCTTC.

The V gene is TRBV19, the J gene TRBJ1-1, with a weak D call TRBD1 (6 bases). The V gene's germline CDR1 is LNHDA and CDR2 SQIVND (reference sequence). This CDR3 is built from 14 residues. V lost 0 bases, J lost 6 bases, and 11 bases lay in between. The CDR3 reads CASSIDGTLPEAFF. CDR3 sequence (DNA): TGTGCCAGTAGTATAGACGGGACACTCCCTGAAGCTTTCTTT.

Turning to this clone: One junction end does not reproduce the germline sequence, and a read error may be involved. The J gene is TRBJ2-3, the V gene TRBV5-1, with D perhaps matching TRBD2 (5 bases). Germline V gene data show CDR1 as SGHRS and CDR2 as YFSETQ. The CDR3 is 15 residues long. CDR3 sequence reads: CASSLPGTNTDKQYF. The CDR3 DNA reads as TGCGCCAGCAGCTTGCCGGGAACAAACACAGATAAGCAGTATTTT.

J is TRBJ2-1 and V is TRBV5-1; 11 nucleotides match TRBD1. With V trimmed by 8 bases and J by 7 bases, 5 bases remained unmatched. The CDR3 loop spans 13 amino acids. Germline-derived CDR1 and CDR2 are SGHRS and YFSETQ. Here the CDR3 DNA reads TGCGCCAGTACGGACAGGGGGCGTAATGAGCAGTTCTTC. It is translated as CASTDRGRNEQFF. The full variable domain, in which reference TRBV5-1 and TRBJ2-1 provide the parts outside the CDR3, is KAGVTQTPRYLIKTRGQQVTLSCSPISGHRSVSWYQQTPGQGLQFLFEYFSETQRNKGNFPGRFSGRQFSNSRSEMNVSTLELGDSALYLCASTDRGRNEQFFGPGTRLTVL.

This chain uses TRBV6-6 with TRBJ2-3; 9 bases fit TRBD2. Germline trimming cut 5 bases from V and 2 bases from J; bases unmatched to any gene: 5. The CDR3 is made up of 15 amino acids. The germline V gene encodes CDR1 MNHNY and CDR2 SVGAGI (reference sequence). The CDR3 DNA sequence: TGTGCCAGCAGTACCGGGACTAGCCCCACAGATACGCAGTATTTT. It yields the protein CASSTGTSPTDTQYF.

CDR3 DNA: TGTGCCAGCAGCTTGGTGGGTTCTAGCGGAGAGGCTAGCACAGATACGCAGTATTTT. It encodes CASSLVGSSGEASTDTQYF. The rearrangement joins TRBV5-6 to TRBJ2-3; TRBD2 matches at 7 bases. The ends lost 0 bases at V and 0 bases at J; junction bases unmatched: 13. There are 19 residues in the CDR3. CDR1 is SGHDT, CDR2 YYEEEE, per germline.

The genes are TRBV5-1 and TRBJ1-1; D is undetermined. The CDR3 sequence is 13 residues long. The germline V gene encodes CDR1 SGHRS and CDR2 YFSETQ. Between the trimmed V and J ends, which lost 0 bases and 4 bases, there was a span of 7 bases. The CDR3 loop is CASSLGAGTEAFF. Here the CDR3 DNA reads TGCGCCAGCAGCTTGGGGGCGGGCACTGAAGCTTTCTTT.

The CDR3 is CASRPLTGVQETQYF. CDR3 nucleotides: TGCGCCAGCAGACCCTTGACAGGGGTCCAAGAGACCCAGTACTTC. This sequence joins TRBV5-1 and TRBJ2-5; the match to TRBD1 covers 8 bases. The CDR3 contains 15 residues. V was pared by 5 bases and J by 1 base, with 7 bases of the junction left unmatched. CDR1 SGHRS and CDR2 YFSETQ come from the germline V gene.

The chain uses TRBV19 and TRBJ2-1, with TRBD1 matching 8 bases. V dropped 4 bases and J dropped 7; count of bases not matched to a gene: 9. The CDR3 is 15 residues long. CDR1 is LNHDA and CDR2 is SQIVND in the germline V gene (reference sequence). The CDR3 spells CASSTLDRGRNEQFF. In DNA, the CDR3 is TGTGCCAGTAGTACGCTTGACAGGGGTCGTAATGAGCAGTTCTTC. Full variable domain (missing parts from reference TRBV19 and TRBJ2-1): DGGITQSPKYLFRKEGQNVTLSCEQNLNHDAMYWYRQDPGQGLRLIYYSQIVNDFQKGDIAEGYSVSREKKESFPLTVTSAQKNPTAFYLCASSTLDRGRNEQFFGPGTRLTVL.

The rearrangement joins TRBV4-2 to TRBJ1-1, with D perhaps TRBD1 (6 bases). Germline-derived CDR1 and CDR2 are LGHNA and YNFKEQ. The V end lost 1 base, the J end lost 4 bases, and 13 bases lay between the germline ends. The CDR3 covers 15 residues. Here the CDR3 DNA reads TGTGCCAGCAGCCAAGCCGAGCAGGGGCTCACTGAAGCTTTCTTT. Translated: CASSQAEQGLTEAFF.

The chain employs TRBV2 and TRBJ2-1; D gene uncertain. Germline CDR1 and CDR2: SNHLY and FYNNEI. CDR3 size: 13 residues. V was cut by 3 bases and J by 8 bases, with 11 bases left in between. The CDR3 here is CASSDVGQDEQFF. The CDR3 DNA reads TGTGCCAGCAGTGACGTGGGCCAGGATGAGCAGTTCTTC.

For the CDR3, the DNA is TGTGCCAGCAGCTTGGACAGGGGGCTCTATGGCTACACCTTC. Protein sequence: CASSLDRGLYGYTF. This chain joins TRBV7-2 and TRBJ1-2, with 11 bases identical to TRBD1. Germline CDR1 reads SGHTA; CDR2 reads FQGNSA. CDR3 length equals 14 residues. V lost 3 bases to trimming and J lost 4 bases; unmatched junction nucleotides: 1.

This chain joins TRBV6-5 and TRBJ1-2; D is undetermined. Germline CDR1 is MNHEY and CDR2 is SVGAGI. V lost 0 bases and J lost 2, with 7 bases in between. This CDR3 has 14 residues. This CDR3 is CASSYSGGNYGYTF. CDR3 nucleotides: TGTGCCAGCAGTTACTCGGGCGGGAACTATGGCTACACCTTC.

This chain links TRBV18 with TRBJ1-4; D call uncertain. The CDR3 sequence is 12 residues long. V lost 6 bases to trimming and J lost 8 bases, with 10 bases between them. Germline V lookup: CDR1 KGHSH, CDR2 LQKENI. CDR3 coding DNA: TGTGCCAGCTCCCCCTCCCGGGAAAAACTGTTTTTT. Its protein is CASSPSREKLFF.

This chain uses TRBV30 with TRBJ2-3; 10 bases map to TRBD1. In germline, CDR1 is GTSNPN, CDR2 SVGIG (reference sequence). The V and J ends lost 0 bases and 3 bases, in that order; junction bases with no gene match: 3. CDR3 length equals 15 residues. The CDR3 protein is CAWSVGTGVTDTQYF. CDR3 DNA: TGTGCCTGGAGTGTCGGGACAGGGGTGACAGATACGCAGTATTTT.